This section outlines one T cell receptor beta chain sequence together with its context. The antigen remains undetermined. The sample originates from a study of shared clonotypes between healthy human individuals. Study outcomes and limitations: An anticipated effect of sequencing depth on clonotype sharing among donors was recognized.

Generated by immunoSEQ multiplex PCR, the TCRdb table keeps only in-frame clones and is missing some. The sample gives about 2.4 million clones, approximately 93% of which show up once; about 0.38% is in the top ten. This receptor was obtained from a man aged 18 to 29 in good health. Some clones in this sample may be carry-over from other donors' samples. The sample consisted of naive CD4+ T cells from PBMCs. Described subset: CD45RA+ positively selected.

The CDR3 here is CASSMGRGYTF. The CDR3 DNA reads TGTGCCAGTAGTATGGGAAGGGGCTACACCTTC. This chain connects TRBV19 to TRBJ1-2; no firm D call. The CDR3 extends over 11 amino acids. Trimming took off 3 bases at V and 8 bases at J, with 7 bases between the two ends. The germline gives CDR1 LNHDA, CDR2 SQIVND (reference sequence).